The rows below give T cell receptor beta chains drawn from one sample of a study of control samples from healthy donors and cancer patients. Clones were sequenced by immunoSEQ multiplex PCR, and TCRdb holds only the in-frame ones, with some missing. The data contain fewer than 200,000 clones, roughly nine tenths of them singletons. The sample consisted of blood. The receptor source for this set is a man in his thirties or forties in good health. CDR3s include the opening cysteine and the closing phenylalanine or tryptophan. A D gene is named only where the DNA matches it firmly. A row's size may be missing; if present it is once, few, many or a size class.

>TRBJ2-7|.|.|TRBV6-4|13
TGTGCCAGCAGTGACCGCAGTTCCTACGAGCAGTACTTC
CASSDRSSYEQYF
>TRBJ1-2|.|.|TRBV27|13
TGTGCCAGCAGTTCGCTGGACGGCTATGGCTACACCTTC
CASSSLDGYGYTF
>TRBJ1-1|.|.|TRBV30|13
TGTGCCTGGAGTAGGCAGGGGAGCACTGAAGCTTTCTTT
CAWSRQGSTEAFF
>TRBJ2-3|TRBD2|.|TRBV19|16
TGTGCCAGTAGTATAGCAGCGGGAGGGCCGTCAGATACGCAGTATTTT
CASSIAAGGPSDTQYF
>TRBJ1-2|.|once|TRBV27|12
TGTGCCAGCAGTTTTGGGTTTTTTGGCTACACCTTC
CASSFGFFGYTF
>TRBJ2-3|.|.|TRBV7-9|12
TGTGCCAGCACCCCAACCCGGGATACGCAGTATTTT
CASTPTRDTQYF
>TRBJ1-4|.|.|TRBV9|15
TGTGCCAGCAGCACCCTTTCGGGGGAAAATGAAAAACTGTTTTTT
CASSTLSGENEKLFF
>TRBJ2-3|TRBD2|once|TRBV2|18
TGTGCCAGCAGTTCCGGGACTAGCGGGGGGGCCTTAACAGATACGCAGTATTTT
CASSSGTSGGALTDTQYF
>TRBJ1-1|.|.|TRBV3-1/TRBV3-2|14
TGTGCCAGCAGCCAAGTTGAGGGGAACACTGAAGCTTTCTTT
CASSQVEGNTEAFF
>TRBJ1-6|.|once|TRBV5-1|16
TGCGCCAGCAGCTCCGGCCAGAGCTCCTATAATTCACCCCTCCACTTT
CASSSGQSSYNSPLHF
>TRBJ1-2|.|few|TRBV29-1|11
TGCAGCGTTGATCATGGTGACGGCTACACCTTC
CSVDHGDGYTF
>TRBJ2-3|.|.|TRBV7-2|15
TGTGCCAGCAGCTTAGACCCCAGAAGCACAGATACGCAGTATTTT
CASSLDPRSTDTQYF
>TRBJ1-3|.|.|TRBV6-6|15
TGTGCCAGCAGCCTAGACGGAATCTCTGGAAACACCATATATTTT
CASSLDGISGNTIYF
>TRBJ1-5|.|.|TRBV6-2/TRBV6-3|16
TGTGCCAGCAGCCGAGACAGGAGCATTAGCAATCAGCCCCAGCATTTT
CASSRDRSISNQPQHF